This TCR beta chain was recovered during a study of blood T cell repertoires in COVID-19. Study-level background: Samples came from the United States, Italy and Spain, spanning acute and convalescent COVID-19. Nucleic acid was either cDNA or gDNA, and it came from T cells, B-cell-depleted T cells, or PBMCs.

Original data processing: Scientists estimated how many nucleated cells there were by amplifying reference gene primers. The table came from immunoSEQ multiplex PCR; TCRdb's copy has only in-frame clones and leaves some out. That table furnishes V, J and clone size, whereas the DNA furnished D and trimming. This table has 45,000 to 50,000 clones, approximately 81% appearing once. This CDR3 has 16 residues. The ends lost 4 bases at V and 0 bases at J; junction bases unmatched: 8. CDR1 and CDR2 (germline): LGHDT, YNNKEL (reference sequence). This TCR derives from a woman aged 60-75 years with acute or convalescent COVID-19. This chain joins TRBV3-1 (or the pseudogene TRBV3-2) and TRBJ1-1, with 7 bases fitting TRBD1. The sequencing input was peripheral blood. CDR3 DNA sequence: TGTGCCAGCAGCCCCGGGACAGACGCAATGAACACTGAAGCTTTCTTT. Its translation is CASSPGTDAMNTEAFF.